Below, 29 T cell receptor beta chains from the same sample are listed, as sequenced in a study of shared clonotypes between healthy human individuals. The protocol was immunoSEQ multiplex PCR, while the TCRdb copy is restricted to in-frame clones and leaves out a portion. Altogether around 1.1 million clones are present, approximately 80% being singletons, with the ten largest covering more than 0.85%. Material for sequencing was memory CD4+ T cells from PBMCs. The sample's subset: CD45RA-negative fraction. These receptors were taken from a man younger than 35 in good health. Some clones in this sample may be carry-over from other donors' samples.

The rearrangement joins TRBV6-5 to TRBJ2-1; weak D call: TRBD2 (6 bases). V was pared by 2 bases and J by 5 bases, with 13 bases between. CDR1 is MNHEY, CDR2 SVGAGI, per germline. This CDR3 spans 15 amino acids. The CDR3 spells CASSYGTDENNEQFF. The CDR3 DNA is TGTGCCAGCAGTTACGGGACTGATGAAAACAATGAGCAGTTCTTC.

The chain has TRBV28 and TRBJ1-5, with D maybe TRBD1 (5 bases). Trimming removed 4 bases at V and 0 bases at J, with 10 bases between. The CDR3 covers 15 residues. Germline CDR1 is MDHEN and CDR2 is SYDVKM. As DNA, the CDR3 is TGTGCCAGCAGTTCTTTAGGGGCTAGCAATCAGCCCCAGCATTTT. The encoded protein is CASSSLGASNQPQHF. Supplemented by reference TRBV28 and TRBJ1-5, the full variable domain reads DVKVTQSSRYLVKRTGEKVFLECVQDMDHENMFWYRQDPGLGLRLIYFSYDVKMKEKGDIPEGYSVSREKKERFSLILESASTNQTSMYLCASSSLGASNQPQHFGDGTRLSIL.

With regard to this clone: This specimen includes other DNA sequences encoding the same CDR3. This rearrangement joins TRBV11-2 to TRBJ1-1, with a possible D match to TRBD1 (5 bases). This CDR3 is 12 amino acids long. Germline V CDR1 and CDR2: SGHAT, FQNNGV. With 5 bases removed from V and 7 bases from J, the gap between germline ends came to 11 bases. The CDR3, as DNA: TGTGCCAGCAGCGCAAGGGGATTTGAAGCTTTCTTT. Amino acids: CASSARGFEAFF.

The chain has TRBV7-2 and TRBJ2-3; no clear D. The CDR3 spans 16 residues. Trimming cost V 2 bases and J 3 bases, with 15 bases left between them. The germline gives CDR1 SGHTA, CDR2 FQGNSA. The CDR3 spells CASSLLLGSTTDTQYF. CDR3 sequence (DNA): TGTGCCAGCAGCTTACTGTTGGGCTCAACGACAGATACGCAGTATTTT.

The chain couples TRBV10-3 to TRBJ2-7; D perhaps matches TRBD1 (6 bases). CDR3 length equals 15 residues. Trimming removed 4 bases from V and 0 bases from J, with 13 bases in between. Germline CDR1 and CDR2: ENHRY and SYGVKD. CDR3 region: CAISVVGGVSYEQYF. The CDR3 nucleotides read TGTGCCATCAGTGTGGTAGGGGGTGTCTCCTACGAGCAGTACTTC.

In this sample, this clone turned up a few times. V gene TRBV5-1 combines with J gene TRBJ2-1; D is perhaps TRBD2 (6 bases). Trimming removed 1 base from V and 5 bases from J, with 13 bases in between. Germline CDR1 is SGHRS and CDR2 is YFSETQ. The CDR3 has 15 amino acids. The CDR3 DNA is TGCGCCAGCAGCTTGCGGGGGACTGGAGACAATGAGCAGTTCTTC. Protein sequence: CASSLRGTGDNEQFF.

The chain uses TRBV28 and TRBJ1-1, with D maybe TRBD1 (6 bases). The V end lost 10 bases, the J end lost 1 base, and 13 bases lay between the germline ends. The germline V gene encodes CDR1 MDHEN and CDR2 SYDVKM. The CDR3 consists of 13 residues. This CDR3 is CATTRTANTEAFF. The CDR3 region has the DNA TGTGCCACCACCCGGACAGCGAACACTGAAGCTTTCTTT.

Concerning this clone: The sample has other DNA sequences that encode this CDR3 too. The genes are TRBV28 and TRBJ1-3; D unresolved. V was shortened by 3 bases and J by 8 bases, with 5 bases between the two germline ends. The CDR3 contains 11 residues. The germline gives CDR1 MDHEN, CDR2 SYDVKM. The CDR3 region is CASSFEDTIYF. CDR3 DNA sequence: TGTGCCAGCAGTTTTGAGGACACCATATATTTT. The whole variable domain, filled in from reference TRBV28 and TRBJ1-3, reads DVKVTQSSRYLVKRTGEKVFLECVQDMDHENMFWYRQDPGLGLRLIYFSYDVKMKEKGDIPEGYSVSREKKERFSLILESASTNQTSMYLCASSFEDTIYFGEGSWLTVV.

This sequence joins TRBV5-5 and TRBJ1-4; 7 bases line up with TRBD1. V shed 3 bases and J 7 bases; nucleotides not matched to a gene: 6. The CDR3 totals 14 residues. Germline V gene lookup returns CDR1 SGHKS and CDR2 YYEKEE (reference sequence). CDR3: CASSYRQGFEKLFF. The CDR3 DNA sequence: TGTGCCAGCAGCTACCGACAGGGATTTGAAAAACTGTTTTTT. Variable domain in full (rest from reference TRBV5-5 and TRBJ1-4): DAGVTQSPTHLIKTRGQQVTLRCSPISGHKSVSWYQQVLGQGPQFIFQYYEKEERGRGNFPDRFSARQFPNYSSELNVNALLLGDSALYLCASSYRQGFEKLFFGSGTQLSVL.

This clone has just a few counts. The chain has TRBV10-1 and TRBJ2-7; 9 bases agree with TRBD1. This CDR3 has 17 amino acids. Per germline, CDR1 WNHNN and CDR2 SYGVQD (reference sequence). Germline trimming cut 3 bases from V and 3 bases from J; bases unmatched to any gene: 12. The CDR3 protein is CASSDCGTGWGIYEQYF. The CDR3 nucleotides read TGCGCCAGCAGTGATTGCGGGACAGGGTGGGGGATCTACGAGCAGTACTTC.

Comment on this clone: A read error may be the cause here, since a much bigger clone is one base away. This sample includes further DNA sequences coding for the same CDR3. The chain has TRBV6-1 and TRBJ2-5; perhaps TRBD2 as D (6 bases). From germline, CDR1 is MNHNS and CDR2 SASEGT. The CDR3 covers 15 residues. Trimming removed 2 bases at V and 5 bases at J, with 15 bases between. The CDR3 region is CASSEKAGGPETQYF. CDR3 coding DNA: TGTGCCAGCAGTGAAAAAGCAGGAGGGCCTGAGACCCAGTACTTC.

In nucleotides, the CDR3 is TGCAGCGTTGAAGATTTAAGGGGCCACTACGAGCAGTACTTC. The encoded protein is CSVEDLRGHYEQYF. The chain carries TRBV29-1 and TRBJ2-7; possible D gene TRBD1, 5 bases. Trimming pared 0 bases from V and 3 bases from J, leaving 12 bases between. Per the germline V gene, CDR1 is SQVTM and CDR2 is ANQGSEA. This CDR3 contains 14 residues.

The CDR3 spells CASSLSAGWDGYTF. In DNA, the CDR3 is TGTGCCAGCAGCTTATCGGCAGGGTGGGATGGCTACACCTTC. This chain joins TRBV7-3 and TRBJ1-2; D might be TRBD1 (5 bases). The CDR3 is made up of 14 amino acids. The germline gives CDR1 SGHTA, CDR2 FQGTGA. Trimming pared 2 bases from V and 6 bases from J, leaving 13 bases between.

The DNA of the CDR3 is TGTGCCAGCAGCCAGGGGGGACGGATCTCCTACGAGCAGTACTTC. Its translation is CASSQGGRISYEQYF. This chain uses TRBV14 with TRBJ2-7, with D perhaps TRBD2 (6 bases). From germline, CDR1 is SGHDN and CDR2 FVKESK. V was pared by 3 bases and J by 0 bases, with 12 bases between. The CDR3 has 15 residues. Variable domain in full (rest from reference TRBV14 and TRBJ2-7): EAGVTQFPSHSVIEKGQTVTLRCDPISGHDNLYWYRRVMGKEIKFLLHFVKESKQDESGMPNNRFLAERTGGTYSTLKVQPAELEDSGVYFCASSQGGRISYEQYFGPGTRLTVT.

This clone has ten or more counts. This rearrangement joins TRBV28 to TRBJ2-5; possibly TRBD2 for D (6 bases). CDR3 size: 15 residues. Germline-derived CDR1 and CDR2 are MDHEN and SYDVKM. Trimming left V 6 bases short and J 2 bases short, with 16 bases between. Here the CDR3 DNA reads TGTGCCAGCAGACTGGGAGTAGCGGAGCAAGAGACCCAGTACTTC. Translating it yields CASRLGVAEQETQYF.

As regards this clone: At the DNA level, this CDR3 is encoded by other sequences in the same sample as well. The rearrangement uses TRBV28 and TRBJ1-5; D not resolved. Trimming shortened V by 6 bases and J by 4 bases, and 7 bases separated the two germline ends. The CDR3 runs 12 residues. Germline V gives CDR1 MDHEN, CDR2 SYDVKM. In nucleotides, the CDR3 is TGTGCCAGCAGCCTAGGGAATCAGCCCCAGCATTTT. Translated: CASSLGNQPQHF.

The gene calls are TRBV28 and TRBJ1-1, with D maybe TRBD1 (6 bases). CDR1 MDHEN and CDR2 SYDVKM come from the germline V gene. V was clipped by 2 bases and J by 6 bases, with 13 bases between them. This CDR3 is 14 amino acids long. The CDR3 nucleotides read TGTGCCAGCAGTTTACAGGGGCGCGTCCCTGAAGCTTTCTTT. Protein product: CASSLQGRVPEAFF.

The chain employs TRBV4-1 and TRBJ2-5; tentatively, D is TRBD1 (8 bases). The CDR3 covers 15 residues. CDR1 is MGHRA, CDR2 YSYEKL, per germline. Deletions cut 2 bases from V and 4 bases from J, with 14 bases between. The CDR3 region is CASSQYRGGVETQYF. The CDR3 DNA is TGCGCCAGCAGCCAATACAGGGGGGGTGTAGAGACCCAGTACTTC.

A remark on this clone: Other nucleotide sequences from this sample produce the same CDR3. The rearrangement links TRBV11-2 to TRBJ2-5, with D possibly being TRBD2 (5 bases). With 2 bases removed from V and 5 bases from J, the gap between germline ends came to 9 bases. The CDR3 runs 13 residues. Germline CDR1 reads SGHAT; CDR2 reads FQNNGV. The CDR3 spells CASSLPGVETQYF. The CDR3 nucleotides are TGTGCCAGCAGCTTACCCGGGGTGGAGACCCAGTACTTC.

This clone was seen only once. The chain is built from TRBV5-1 and TRBJ1-1, with D uncertain. There are 15 residues in the CDR3. Germline V gene data show CDR1 as SGHRS and CDR2 as YFSETQ. V was pared by 0 bases and J by 6 bases, with 15 bases between. The CDR3: CASSLEGQLVPEAFF. CDR3 nucleotide sequence: TGCGCCAGCAGCTTGGAAGGCCAACTAGTCCCTGAAGCTTTCTTT.

The V call is TRBV30, the J call TRBJ2-2; D not certain. CDR3 length: 13 amino acids. Trimming took off 1 base at V and 6 bases at J, with 9 bases between the two ends. CDR1 and CDR2 from the germline V gene are GTSNPN and SVGIG (reference sequence). The CDR3 nucleotides read TGTGCCTGGAGTGCGGGCGAAGCCGGGGAGCTGTTTTTT. Protein: CAWSAGEAGELFF.

The chain carries TRBV4-2 and TRBJ2-1, with 7 bases lining up with TRBD2. The CDR3 consists of 19 residues. V shed 4 bases and J 6 bases; nucleotides not matched to a gene: 21. Germline-derived CDR1 and CDR2 are LGHNA and YNFKEQ. CDR3 DNA sequence: TGTGCCAGCAGCCCACTACCTACGGGGCACGACGGCGGGGGCAATGAGCAGTTCTTC. Protein product: CASSPLPTGHDGGGNEQFF.

The chain has TRBV7-9 and TRBJ2-3; D perhaps matches TRBD2 (6 bases). V was pared by 1 base and J by 2 bases, with 10 bases between. CDR1 is SEHNR, CDR2 FQNEAQ, per germline (reference sequence). CDR3 size: 15 residues. CDR3 in DNA: TGTGCCAGCAGCTTAGTCAGCGGGCCCACAGATACGCAGTATTTT. This codes for CASSLVSGPTDTQYF. The full variable domain, rest sourced from reference TRBV7-9 and TRBJ2-3, is DTGVSQNPRHKITKRGQNVTFRCDPISEHNRLYWYRQTLGQGPEFLTYFQNEAQLEKSRLLSDRFSAERPKGSFSTLEIQRTEQGDSAMYLCASSLVSGPTDTQYFGPGTRLTVL.

V and J are TRBV5-1 and TRBJ2-5; D uncertain. V lost 0 bases to trimming and J lost 5 bases, with 11 bases between them. Looked up from germline, CDR1 is SGHRS and CDR2 is YFSETQ. This CDR3 has 14 amino acids. CDR3 DNA sequence: TGCGCCAGCAGCTTGGCTGTGACCTGGGAGACCCAGTACTTC. As protein: CASSLAVTWETQYF.

This chain joins TRBV2 and TRBJ2-3, with 9 bases fitting TRBD1. V trimming: 7 bases; J trimming: 3 bases; junction bases outside the gene matches: 2. This CDR3 comprises 13 residues. Germline assignment: CDR1 SNHLY and CDR2 FYNNEI. In DNA form, the CDR3 reads TGTGCCAGCAACGGACAGGGGACAGATACGCAGTATTTT. It is translated as CASNGQGTDTQYF.

The rearrangement links TRBV2 to TRBJ1-2, with a weak D call TRBD1 (5 bases). This CDR3 is 15 amino acids long. With 3 bases removed from V and 3 bases from J, the gap between germline ends came to 14 bases. CDR1 is SNHLY and CDR2 is FYNNEI in the germline V gene. CDR3 amino acids: CASSDSPGQYYGYTF. CDR3 bases: TGTGCCAGCAGTGATTCGCCAGGGCAATACTATGGCTACACCTTC.

The DNA for the CDR3 is TGTGCCAGCAGCGTTTCTGGGGCCGACAGGTCTTTGGAAAAACTGTTTTTT. Protein: CASSVSGADRSLEKLFF. This rearrangement joins TRBV28 to TRBJ1-4; the D gene is possibly TRBD1 (6 bases). The CDR3 length is 17 residues. Trimming shortened V by 6 bases and J by 8 bases, and 25 bases separated the two germline ends. CDR1 and CDR2 (germline): MDHEN, SYDVKM.

The chain is built from TRBV7-9 and TRBJ1-1, with 8 bases fitting TRBD1. This CDR3 is 12 amino acids long. Germline V gene data show CDR1 as SEHNR and CDR2 as FQNEAQ (reference sequence). V shed 9 bases, J shed 4 bases, and the junction held 4 bases outside the gene matches. Here the CDR3 reads CASSQGATEAFF. CDR3 DNA sequence: TGTGCCAGTAGTCAGGGGGCCACTGAAGCTTTCTTT.

The rearrangement links TRBV7-2 to TRBJ2-3, with a tentative D call TRBD2 (5 bases). This CDR3 has 14 residues. Trimming took 4 bases from V and 0 from J, leaving 8 bases between them. Germline values: CDR1 SGHTA, CDR2 FQGNSA. DNA of the CDR3: TGTGCCAGCAGCTCCCGGACTAGCACAGATACGCAGTATTTT. This codes for CASSSRTSTDTQYF.